What follows describes a single T cell receptor (beta chain). This CDR3 contains 14 residues. V was shortened by 3 bases and J by 10 bases, with 18 bases between the two germline ends. The germline V gene encodes CDR1 SGHAT and CDR2 FQNNGV. These data are taken from a study of T cell changes during pregnancy in multiple sclerosis. TCRdb's copy holds only in-frame clones and misses some; the assay was immunoSEQ multiplex PCR. In the table there are around 95,000 clones, roughly nine tenths of which are singletons. This chain links TRBV11-2 with TRBJ1-1; no reliable D call. The sequence was collected from a female donor in good health, enrolled as a control in a pregnancy study. Material: peripheral blood, obtained after pregnancy. Written as DNA, the CDR3 is TGTGCCAGCAGCTTCTCGGGAGCCTCCCTTGGAGCTTTCTTT. Residues: CASSFSGASLGAFF.